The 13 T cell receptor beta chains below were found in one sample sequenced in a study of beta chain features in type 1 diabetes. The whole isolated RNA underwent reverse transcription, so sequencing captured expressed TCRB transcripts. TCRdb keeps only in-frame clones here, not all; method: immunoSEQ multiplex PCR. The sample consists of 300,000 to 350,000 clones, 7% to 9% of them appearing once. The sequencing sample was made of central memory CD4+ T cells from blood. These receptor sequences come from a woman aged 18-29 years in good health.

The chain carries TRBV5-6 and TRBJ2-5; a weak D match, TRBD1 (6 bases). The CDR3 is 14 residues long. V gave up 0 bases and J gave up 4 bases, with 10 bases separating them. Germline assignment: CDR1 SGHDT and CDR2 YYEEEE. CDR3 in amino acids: CASSLENRVETQYF. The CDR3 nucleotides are TGTGCCAGCAGCTTGGAAAACAGGGTAGAGACCCAGTACTTC.

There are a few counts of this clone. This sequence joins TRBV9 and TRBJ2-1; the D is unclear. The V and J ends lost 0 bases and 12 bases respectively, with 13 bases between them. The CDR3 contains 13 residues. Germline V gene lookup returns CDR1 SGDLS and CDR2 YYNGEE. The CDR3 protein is CASSVDDRFGQFF. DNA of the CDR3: TGTGCCAGCAGCGTAGATGACCGGTTCGGGCAGTTCTTC.

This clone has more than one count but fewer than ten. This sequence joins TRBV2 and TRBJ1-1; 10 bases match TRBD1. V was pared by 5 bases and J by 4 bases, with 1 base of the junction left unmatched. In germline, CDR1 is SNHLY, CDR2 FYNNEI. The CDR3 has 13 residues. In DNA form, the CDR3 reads TGTGCCAGCAGTAGGACAGGGGGCACTGAAGCTTTCTTT. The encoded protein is CASSRTGGTEAFF.

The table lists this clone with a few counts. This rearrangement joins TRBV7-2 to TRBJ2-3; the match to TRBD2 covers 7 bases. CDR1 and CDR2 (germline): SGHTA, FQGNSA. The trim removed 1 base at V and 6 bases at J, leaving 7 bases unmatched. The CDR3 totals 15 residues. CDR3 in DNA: TGTGCCAGCAGCTTAGGTGCTAGCGGCTGGGATACGCAGTATTTT. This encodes CASSLGASGWDTQYF.

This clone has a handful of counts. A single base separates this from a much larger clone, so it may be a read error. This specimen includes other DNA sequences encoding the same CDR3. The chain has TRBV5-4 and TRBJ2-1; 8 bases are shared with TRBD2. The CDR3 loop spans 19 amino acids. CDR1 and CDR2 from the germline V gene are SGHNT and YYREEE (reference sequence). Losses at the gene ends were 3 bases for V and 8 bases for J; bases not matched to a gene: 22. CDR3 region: CASSSTGGGRRESGDEQFF. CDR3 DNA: TGTGCCAGCAGCTCTACCGGGGGCGGGAGGAGGGAGTCCGGCGATGAGCAGTTCTTC.

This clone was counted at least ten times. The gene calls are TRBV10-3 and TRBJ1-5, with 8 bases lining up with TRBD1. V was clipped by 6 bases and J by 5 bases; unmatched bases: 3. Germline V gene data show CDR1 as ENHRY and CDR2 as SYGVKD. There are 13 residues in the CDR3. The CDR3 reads CAIRGTGDQPQHF. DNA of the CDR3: TGTGCCATCAGAGGGACAGGAGATCAGCCCCAGCATTTT.

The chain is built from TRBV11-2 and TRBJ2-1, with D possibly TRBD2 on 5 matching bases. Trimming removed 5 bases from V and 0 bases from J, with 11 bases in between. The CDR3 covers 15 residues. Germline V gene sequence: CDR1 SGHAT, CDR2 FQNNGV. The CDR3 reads CASSPTSDSYNEQFF. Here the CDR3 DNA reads TGTGCCAGCAGCCCAACTAGTGACTCCTACAATGAGCAGTTCTTC. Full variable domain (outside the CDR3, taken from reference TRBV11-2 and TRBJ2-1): EAGVAQSPRYKIIEKRQSVAFWCNPISGHATLYWYQQILGQGPKLLIQFQNNGVVDDSQLPKDRFSAERLKGVDSTLKIQPAKLEDSAVYLCASSPTSDSYNEQFFGPGTRLTVL.

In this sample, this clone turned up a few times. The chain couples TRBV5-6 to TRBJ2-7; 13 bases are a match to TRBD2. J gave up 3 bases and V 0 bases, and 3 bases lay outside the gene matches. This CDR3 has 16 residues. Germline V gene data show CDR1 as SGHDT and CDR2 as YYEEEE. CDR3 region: CASSLAGLAGVYEQYF. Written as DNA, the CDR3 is TGTGCCAGCAGCTTGGCCGGACTAGCGGGAGTCTACGAGCAGTACTTC. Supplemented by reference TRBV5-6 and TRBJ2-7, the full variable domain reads DAGVTQSPTHLIKTRGQQVTLRCSPKSGHDTVSWYQQALGQGPQFIFQYYEEEERQRGNFPDRFSGHQFPNYSSELNVNALLLGDSALYLCASSLAGLAGVYEQYFGPGTRLTVT.

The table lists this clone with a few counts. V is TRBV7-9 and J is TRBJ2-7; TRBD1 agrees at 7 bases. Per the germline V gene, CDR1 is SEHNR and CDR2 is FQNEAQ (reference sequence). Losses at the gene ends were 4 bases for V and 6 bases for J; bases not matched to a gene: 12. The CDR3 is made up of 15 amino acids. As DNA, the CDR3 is TGTGCCAGCAGCTCAAGGGACAGCCCGAGGGCCGAGCAGTACTTC. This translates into CASSSRDSPRAEQYF.

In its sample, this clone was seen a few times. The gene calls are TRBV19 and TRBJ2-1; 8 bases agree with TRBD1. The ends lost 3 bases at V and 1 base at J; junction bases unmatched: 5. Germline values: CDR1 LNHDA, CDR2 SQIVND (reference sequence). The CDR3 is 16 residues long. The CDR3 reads CASSMPGGKSYNEQFF. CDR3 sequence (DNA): TGTGCCAGTAGTATGCCAGGGGGCAAATCCTACAATGAGCAGTTCTTC.

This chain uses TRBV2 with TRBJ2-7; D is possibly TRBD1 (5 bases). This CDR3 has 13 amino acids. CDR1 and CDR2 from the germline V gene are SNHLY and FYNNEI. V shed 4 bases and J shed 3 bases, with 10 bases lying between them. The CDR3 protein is CASSGRGYYEQYF. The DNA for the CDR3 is TGTGCCAGCAGTGGAAGGGGATACTACGAGCAGTACTTC.

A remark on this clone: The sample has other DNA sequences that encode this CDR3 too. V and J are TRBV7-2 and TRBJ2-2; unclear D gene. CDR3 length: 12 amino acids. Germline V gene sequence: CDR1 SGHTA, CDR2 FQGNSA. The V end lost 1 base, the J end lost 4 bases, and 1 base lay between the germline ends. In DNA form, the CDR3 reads TGTGCCAGCAGCTTAGTCACCGGGGAGCTGTTTTTT. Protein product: CASSLVTGELFF.

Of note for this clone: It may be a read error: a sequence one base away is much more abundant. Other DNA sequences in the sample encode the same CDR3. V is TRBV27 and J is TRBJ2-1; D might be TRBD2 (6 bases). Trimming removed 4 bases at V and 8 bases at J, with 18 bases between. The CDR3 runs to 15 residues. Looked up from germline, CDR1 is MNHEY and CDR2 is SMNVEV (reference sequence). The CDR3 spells CASSSGLAGSHEQFF. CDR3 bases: TGTGCCAGCAGTTCGGGACTGGCAGGCTCACATGAGCAGTTCTTC.